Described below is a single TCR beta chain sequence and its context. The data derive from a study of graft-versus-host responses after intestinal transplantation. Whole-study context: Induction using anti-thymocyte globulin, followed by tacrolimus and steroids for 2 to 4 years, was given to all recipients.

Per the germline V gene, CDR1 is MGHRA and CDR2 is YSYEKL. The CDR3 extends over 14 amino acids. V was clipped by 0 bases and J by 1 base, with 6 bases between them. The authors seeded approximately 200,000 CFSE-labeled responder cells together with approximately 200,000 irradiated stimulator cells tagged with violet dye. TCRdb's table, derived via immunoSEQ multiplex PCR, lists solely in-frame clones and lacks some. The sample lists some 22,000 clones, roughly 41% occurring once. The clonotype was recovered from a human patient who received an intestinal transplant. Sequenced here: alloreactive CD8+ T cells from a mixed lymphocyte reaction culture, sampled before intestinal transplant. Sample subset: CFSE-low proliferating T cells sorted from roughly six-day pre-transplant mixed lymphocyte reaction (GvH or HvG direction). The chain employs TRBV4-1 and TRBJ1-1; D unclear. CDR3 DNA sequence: TGCGCCAGCAGCCAAGATCCCGCGAACACTGAAGCTTTCTTT. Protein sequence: CASSQDPANTEAFF.